The clone carrying this TCR beta chain was observed many times. TCR beta VDJ and CDR3 profiles were obtained from a genomic DNA template. TCRdb reprocessed the reads with MiXCR, giving one entry per CDR3 protein. Here the sample spans about 180,000 distinct CDR3 sequences, around 45% being singletons. Germline loops: CDR1 LNHDA, CDR2 SQIVND (reference sequence). The CDR3 sequence is 13 residues long. Trimming cost V 3 bases and J 6 bases, with 12 bases left between them. The sample comes from a study of CD8+CD57+ T cells in acquired aplastic anemia. The source of this sequence is a human donor in good health. The gene calls are TRBV19 and TRBJ2-7; D gene unclear. Sample: sorted CD4+, CD8+, or CD8+CD57+ T cells (not recorded which) from PBMCs. The CDR3 here is CASSIDKSSEQYF. DNA of the CDR3: TGTGCCAGTAGTATCGACAAGTCGTCCGAGCAGTACTTC.